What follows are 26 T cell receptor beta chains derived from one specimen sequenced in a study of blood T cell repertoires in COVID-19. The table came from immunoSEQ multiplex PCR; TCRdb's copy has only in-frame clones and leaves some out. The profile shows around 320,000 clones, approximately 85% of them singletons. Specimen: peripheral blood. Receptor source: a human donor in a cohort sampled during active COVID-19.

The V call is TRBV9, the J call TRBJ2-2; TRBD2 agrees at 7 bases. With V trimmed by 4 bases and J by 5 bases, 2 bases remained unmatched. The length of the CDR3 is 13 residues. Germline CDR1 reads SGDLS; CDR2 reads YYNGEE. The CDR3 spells CASSRGRTGELFF. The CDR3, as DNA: TGTGCCAGCAGCCGCGGGAGAACCGGGGAGCTGTTTTTT.

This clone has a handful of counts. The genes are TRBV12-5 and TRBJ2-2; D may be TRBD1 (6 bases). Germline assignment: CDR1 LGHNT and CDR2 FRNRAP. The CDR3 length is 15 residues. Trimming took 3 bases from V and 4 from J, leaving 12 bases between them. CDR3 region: CASGFSGVGTGELFF. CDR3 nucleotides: TGTGCTAGTGGTTTCTCAGGGGTCGGCACCGGGGAGCTGTTTTTT.

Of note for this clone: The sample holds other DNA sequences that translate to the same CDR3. The CDR3 loop reads CASSVVGGSTDTQYF. For the CDR3, the DNA is TGTGCCAGCAGCGTAGTAGGAGGGAGCACAGATACGCAGTATTTT. This rearrangement joins TRBV9 to TRBJ2-3; D might be TRBD2 (6 bases). Germline CDR1 and CDR2: SGDLS and YYNGEE. V lost 0 bases to trimming and J lost 0 bases, with 8 bases between them. The CDR3 length is 15 residues.

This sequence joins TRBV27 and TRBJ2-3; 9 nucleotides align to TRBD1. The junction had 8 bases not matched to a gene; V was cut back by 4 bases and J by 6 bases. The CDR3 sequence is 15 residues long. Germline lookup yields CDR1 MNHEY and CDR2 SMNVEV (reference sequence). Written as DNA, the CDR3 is TGTGCCAGCAGTTCATTCCGGGACAGGGAGGATACGCAGTATTTT. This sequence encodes CASSSFRDREDTQYF.

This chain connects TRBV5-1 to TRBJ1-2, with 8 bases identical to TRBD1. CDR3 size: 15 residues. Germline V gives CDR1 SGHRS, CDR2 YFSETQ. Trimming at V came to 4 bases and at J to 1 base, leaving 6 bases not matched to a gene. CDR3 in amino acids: CASSPDRAYNYGYTF. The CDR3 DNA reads TGCGCCAGCAGCCCGGACAGGGCTTATAACTATGGCTACACCTTC.

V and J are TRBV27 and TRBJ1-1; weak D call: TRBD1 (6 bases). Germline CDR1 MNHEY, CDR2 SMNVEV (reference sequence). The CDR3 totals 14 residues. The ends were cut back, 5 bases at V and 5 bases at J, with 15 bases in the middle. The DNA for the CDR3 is TGTGCCAGCAGTCTACAGGGTTTACATACTGAAGCTTTCTTT. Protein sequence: CASSLQGLHTEAFF.

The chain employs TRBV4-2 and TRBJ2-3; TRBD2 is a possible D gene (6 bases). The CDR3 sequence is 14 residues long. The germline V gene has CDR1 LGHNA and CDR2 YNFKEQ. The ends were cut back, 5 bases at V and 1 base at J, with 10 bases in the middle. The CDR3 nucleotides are TGTGCCAGCAGCACGGGGGATGGCACAGATACGCAGTATTTT. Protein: CASSTGDGTDTQYF.

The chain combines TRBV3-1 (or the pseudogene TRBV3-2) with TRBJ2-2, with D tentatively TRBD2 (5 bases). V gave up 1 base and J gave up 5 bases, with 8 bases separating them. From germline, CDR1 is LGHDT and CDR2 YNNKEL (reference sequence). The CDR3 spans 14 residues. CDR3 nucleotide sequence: TGTGCCAGCAGCCAAGTCGGGGAGACCGGGGAGCTGTTTTTT. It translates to CASSQVGETGELFF.

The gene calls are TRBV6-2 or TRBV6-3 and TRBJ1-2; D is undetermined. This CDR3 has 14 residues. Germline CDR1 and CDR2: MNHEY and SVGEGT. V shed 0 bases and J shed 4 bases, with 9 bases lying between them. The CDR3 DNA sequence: TGTGCCAGCAGTTACTCCGACGGGATCTATGGCTACACCTTC. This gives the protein CASSYSDGIYGYTF.

The CDR3 protein is CASSPVGEDYGYTF. CDR3 bases: TGTGCCAGCTCACCGGTCGGGGAAGACTATGGCTACACCTTC. The chain employs TRBV18 and TRBJ1-2; D ambiguous. This CDR3 is built from 14 residues. V dropped 3 bases and J dropped 3 bases, with 11 bases sitting between them. Germline CDR1 KGHSH, CDR2 LQKENI.

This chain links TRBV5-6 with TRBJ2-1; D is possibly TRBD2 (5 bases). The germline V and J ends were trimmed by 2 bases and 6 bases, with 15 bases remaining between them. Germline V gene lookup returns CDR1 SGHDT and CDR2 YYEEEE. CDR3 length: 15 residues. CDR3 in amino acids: CASSFEGDLGNEQFF. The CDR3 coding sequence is TGTGCCAGCAGCTTTGAGGGTGACTTGGGCAATGAGCAGTTCTTC.

The chain's CDR3 is CASKGTGRAYEQYF. CDR3 bases: TGTGCCAGCAAGGGGACAGGGAGGGCGTACGAGCAGTACTTC. The V call is TRBV6-5, the J call TRBJ2-7; 9 nucleotides agree with TRBD1. Germline V CDR1 and CDR2: MNHEY, SVGAGI. The CDR3 runs 14 residues. Trimming took 7 bases from V and 4 from J; bases not matched to a gene: 8.

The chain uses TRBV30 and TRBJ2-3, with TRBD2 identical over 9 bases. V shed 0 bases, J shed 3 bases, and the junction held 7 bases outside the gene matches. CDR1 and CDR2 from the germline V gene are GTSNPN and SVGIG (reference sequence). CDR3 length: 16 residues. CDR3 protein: CAWSVRSGGRTDTQYF. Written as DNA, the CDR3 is TGTGCCTGGAGTGTACGAAGCGGGGGGCGGACAGATACGCAGTATTTT.

This CDR3 reads CASSQRAGAGTGELFF. Here the CDR3 DNA reads TGTGCCAGCAGCCAGAGGGCGGGGGCGGGCACCGGGGAGCTGTTTTTT. V gene TRBV3-1 (or the pseudogene TRBV3-2) combines with J gene TRBJ2-2; tentative D call: TRBD2 (7 bases). CDR1 is LGHDT and CDR2 is YNNKEL in the germline V gene (reference sequence). CDR3 length equals 16 residues. Trimming left V 3 bases short and J 4 bases short, with 15 bases between.

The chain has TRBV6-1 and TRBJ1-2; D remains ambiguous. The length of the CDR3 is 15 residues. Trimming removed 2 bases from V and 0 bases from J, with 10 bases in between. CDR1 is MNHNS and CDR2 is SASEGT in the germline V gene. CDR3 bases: TGTGCCAGCAGTGAAATAGAGGGAACTAACTATGGCTACACCTTC. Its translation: CASSEIEGTNYGYTF.

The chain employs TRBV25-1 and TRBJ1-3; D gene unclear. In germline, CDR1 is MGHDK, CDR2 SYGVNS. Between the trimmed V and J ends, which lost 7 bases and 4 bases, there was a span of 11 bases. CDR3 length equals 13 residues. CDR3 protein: CASKTYGGNTIYF. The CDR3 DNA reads TGTGCCAGCAAGACCTACGGGGGAAACACCATATATTTT. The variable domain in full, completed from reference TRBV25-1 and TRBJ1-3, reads EADIYQTPRYLVIGTGKKITLECSQTMGHDKMYWYQQDPGMELHLIHYSYGVNSTEKGDLSSESTVSRIRTEHFPLTLESARPSHTSQYLCASKTYGGNTIYFGEGSWLTVV.

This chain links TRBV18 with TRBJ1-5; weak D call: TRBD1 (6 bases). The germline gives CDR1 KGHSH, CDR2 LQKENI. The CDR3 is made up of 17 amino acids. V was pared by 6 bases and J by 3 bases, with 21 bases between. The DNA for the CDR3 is TGTGCCAGCTCTAAAAGTGGACAGCCCCTACTCAATCAGCCCCAGCATTTT. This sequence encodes CASSKSGQPLLNQPQHF.

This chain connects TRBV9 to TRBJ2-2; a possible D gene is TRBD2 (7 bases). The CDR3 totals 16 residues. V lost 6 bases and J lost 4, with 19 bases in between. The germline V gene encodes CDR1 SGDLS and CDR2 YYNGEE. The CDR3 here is CASKIGGGAPTGELFF. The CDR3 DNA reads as TGTGCCAGCAAGATCGGTGGGGGGGCGCCCACCGGGGAGCTGTTTTTT.

CDR3 sequence (DNA): TGCGCCAGCTTACCCTCAGGGGATTCAAACTATGGCTACACCTTC. This sequence encodes CASLPSGDSNYGYTF. The chain has TRBV5-1 and TRBJ1-2, with D possibly matching TRBD1 (6 bases). The CDR3 is made up of 15 amino acids. Per the germline V gene, CDR1 is SGHRS and CDR2 is YFSETQ. V shed 7 bases and J shed 2 bases, with 18 bases lying between them.

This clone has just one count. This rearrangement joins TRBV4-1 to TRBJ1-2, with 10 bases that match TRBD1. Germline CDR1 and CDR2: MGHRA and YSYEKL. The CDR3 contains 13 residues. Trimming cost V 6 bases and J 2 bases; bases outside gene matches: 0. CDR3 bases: TGCGCCAGCAGGGGACAGGGGAACTATGGCTACACCTTC. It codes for CASRGQGNYGYTF.

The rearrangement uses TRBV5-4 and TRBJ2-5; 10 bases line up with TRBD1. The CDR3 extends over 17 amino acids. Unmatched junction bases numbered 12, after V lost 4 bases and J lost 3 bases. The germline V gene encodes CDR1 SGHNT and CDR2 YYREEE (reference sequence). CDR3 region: CASSPSGGTGVEETQYF. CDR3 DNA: TGTGCCAGCAGCCCTTCTGGCGGGACAGGGGTGGAAGAGACCCAGTACTTC.

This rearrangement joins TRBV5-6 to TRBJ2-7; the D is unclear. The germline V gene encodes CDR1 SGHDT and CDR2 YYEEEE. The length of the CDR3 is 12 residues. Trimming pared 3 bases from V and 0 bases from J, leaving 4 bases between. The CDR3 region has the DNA TGTGCCAGCAGCTCTCTCTCCTACGAGCAGTACTTC. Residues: CASSSLSYEQYF.

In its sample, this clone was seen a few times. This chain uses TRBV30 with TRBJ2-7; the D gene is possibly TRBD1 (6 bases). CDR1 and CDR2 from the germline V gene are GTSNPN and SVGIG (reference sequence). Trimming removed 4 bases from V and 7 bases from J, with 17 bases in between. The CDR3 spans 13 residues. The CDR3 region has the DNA TGTGCCTGGAAGGGTAAGGGGGTAGGTGAGCAGTACTTC. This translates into CAWKGKGVGEQYF.

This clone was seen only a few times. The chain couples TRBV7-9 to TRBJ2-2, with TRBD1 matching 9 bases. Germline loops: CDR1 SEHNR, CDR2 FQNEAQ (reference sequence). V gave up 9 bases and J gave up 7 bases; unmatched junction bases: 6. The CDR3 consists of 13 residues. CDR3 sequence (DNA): TGTGCCAGTGGGGACAGGGCTGGCGGGGAGCTGTTTTTT. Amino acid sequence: CASGDRAGGELFF.

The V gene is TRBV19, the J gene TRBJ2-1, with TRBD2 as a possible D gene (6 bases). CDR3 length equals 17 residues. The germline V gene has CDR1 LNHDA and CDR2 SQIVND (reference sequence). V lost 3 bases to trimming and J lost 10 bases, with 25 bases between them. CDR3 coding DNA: TGTGCCAGTAGTATTTCGGAGGGCAGGACGAATTACAGGGAGCAGTTCTTC. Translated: CASSISEGRTNYREQFF.

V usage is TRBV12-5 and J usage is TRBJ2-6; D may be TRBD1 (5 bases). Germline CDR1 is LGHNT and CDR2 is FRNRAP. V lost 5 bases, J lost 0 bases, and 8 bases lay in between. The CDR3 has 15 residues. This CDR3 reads CASGPGISGANVLTF. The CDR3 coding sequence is TGTGCTAGTGGTCCAGGGATCTCTGGGGCCAACGTCCTGACTTTC.